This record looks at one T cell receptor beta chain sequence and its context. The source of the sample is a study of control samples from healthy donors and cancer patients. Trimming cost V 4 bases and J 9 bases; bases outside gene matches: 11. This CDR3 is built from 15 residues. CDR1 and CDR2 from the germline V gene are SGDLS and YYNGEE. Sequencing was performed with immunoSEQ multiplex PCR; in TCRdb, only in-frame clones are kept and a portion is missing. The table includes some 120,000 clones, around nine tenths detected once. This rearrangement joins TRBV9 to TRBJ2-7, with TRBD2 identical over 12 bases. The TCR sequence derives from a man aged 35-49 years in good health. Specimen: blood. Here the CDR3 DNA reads TGTGCCAGCAGCCCAACTAGCGGGGGGCCCCAAGTGCAGTACTTC. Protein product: CASSPTSGGPQVQYF.